The 23 T cell receptor beta chains reported below all come from one sample, sequenced in a study of vaccination effects on CD4 cells after COVID-19. These receptors' antigens are unknown. Cultured cells yielded isolated CD4+ T cells after roughly 11 days. Sequenced by immunoSEQ multiplex PCR; TCRdb stores in-frame clones only, minus some. The sample shows around 40,000 clones, about 70% of them seen only once. The material was CD4+ T cells from PBMCs cultured without peptide, obtained before COVID-19 vaccination. Receptor source: a human donor who received a COVID-19 vaccine.

V usage is TRBV5-5 and J usage is TRBJ1-6, with 10 bases that match TRBD1. The CDR3 totals 15 residues. Germline CDR1 reads SGHKS; CDR2 reads YYEKEE (reference sequence). V lost 3 bases, J lost 4 bases, and 1 base stayed unmatched. In DNA form, the CDR3 reads TGTGCCAGCAGCTCGGGACAGGGGTATAATTCACCCCTCCACTTT. Protein product: CASSSGQGYNSPLHF.

This clone was detected a few times. The V call is TRBV3-1 (or the pseudogene TRBV3-2), the J call TRBJ1-3; D is undetermined. Germline CDR1 LGHDT, CDR2 YNNKEL (reference sequence). The length of the CDR3 is 15 residues. V was clipped by 1 base and J by 0 bases, with 7 bases between them. CDR3 sequence (DNA): TGTGCCAGCAGCCAAGGCAGTAGCTCTGGAAACACCATATATTTT. Its translation: CASSQGSSSGNTIYF.

This chain links TRBV6-6 with TRBJ2-1, with a tentative D call TRBD1 (5 bases). In germline, CDR1 is MNHNY, CDR2 SVGAGI (reference sequence). The V gene lost 3 bases and the J gene lost 0 bases, with 12 bases spanning the gap. The CDR3 contains 16 residues. CDR3 DNA: TGTGCCAGCAGTTATCTGTGGGGCAGCTCCTACAATGAGCAGTTCTTC. Its protein is CASSYLWGSSYNEQFF.

This clone appeared a few times. The chain employs TRBV5-1 and TRBJ1-1; 8 nucleotides match TRBD1. The CDR3 spans 13 residues. The J segment lost 6 bases and the V segment lost 3 bases, leaving 4 bases of the junction unmatched. Per germline, CDR1 SGHRS and CDR2 YFSETQ. As DNA, the CDR3 is TGCGCCAGCAGCTCCGGACAGGGTGCTGAAGCTTTCTTT. It codes for CASSSGQGAEAFF.

The chain employs TRBV5-5 and TRBJ1-1; 10 bases are shared with TRBD1. The ends lost 4 bases at V and 2 bases at J; junction bases unmatched: 2. This CDR3 comprises 14 residues. CDR1 and CDR2 from the germline V gene are SGHKS and YYEKEE (reference sequence). CDR3 residues: CASSRQGANTEAFF. CDR3 sequence (DNA): TGTGCCAGCAGCAGACAGGGGGCCAACACTGAAGCTTTCTTT.

The chain employs TRBV12-3 or TRBV12-4 and TRBJ2-7, with D perhaps being TRBD1 or TRBD2 (5 bases each). CDR3 length: 13 amino acids. Between the trimmed V and J ends, which lost 6 bases and 5 bases, there was a span of 14 bases. CDR3: CASSRGVINEQYF. CDR3 nucleotides: TGTGCCAGCAGCCGAGGGGTTATCAACGAGCAGTACTTC.

This clone is termed medium-sized. V and J are TRBV18 and TRBJ1-2; 12 nucleotides align to TRBD1. Germline V gene sequence: CDR1 KGHSH, CDR2 LQKENI. V shed 6 bases, J shed 0 bases, and the junction held 14 bases outside the gene matches. This CDR3 spans 19 amino acids. CDR3 DNA sequence: TGTGCCAGCTCTAGAACCCCCGGGACAGGGGGCAGCTCTAACTATGGCTACACCTTC. Amino acids: CASSRTPGTGGSSNYGYTF.

The V call is TRBV7-8, the J call TRBJ1-2; tentatively, D is TRBD1 (5 bases). The CDR3 covers 15 residues. The V gene's germline CDR1 is SGHVS and CDR2 FQNEAQ. Trimming removed 1 base from V and 2 bases from J, with 11 bases in between. The CDR3 sequence is CASSLESRANYGYTF. CDR3 DNA sequence: TGTGCCAGCAGCTTAGAATCCAGGGCAAACTATGGCTACACCTTC.

In its sample, this clone was seen a few times. The chain has TRBV5-1 and TRBJ2-1; 7 nucleotides line up with TRBD2. The germline CDR1 and CDR2 sequences are SGHRS and YFSETQ. This CDR3 comprises 14 residues. With 4 bases clipped from V and 5 bases from J, the junction kept 6 bases outside the gene matches. The CDR3 nucleotides read TGCGCCAGCAGCCGCTTCAGCGGGGACAATGAGCAGTTCTTC. Translated: CASSRFSGDNEQFF.

The rearrangement uses TRBV6-5 and TRBJ1-2, with a tentative D call TRBD1 (5 bases). V was clipped by 3 bases and J by 4 bases, with 9 bases between them. The CDR3 loop spans 13 amino acids. CDR1 MNHEY and CDR2 SVGAGI come from the germline V gene. The CDR3 region is CASSYDSLYGYTF. For the CDR3, the DNA is TGTGCCAGCAGTTATGACAGCCTCTATGGCTACACCTTC.

The J gene is TRBJ2-2, the V gene TRBV2; D is unresolved. The CDR3 runs 15 residues. V was trimmed by 4 bases and J by 2 bases, leaving 11 bases between them. CDR1 SNHLY and CDR2 FYNNEI come from the germline V gene. CDR3 loop: CASSVEQVNTGELFF. CDR3 sequence (DNA): TGTGCCAGCAGTGTTGAGCAGGTCAACACCGGGGAGCTGTTTTTT.

The gene calls are TRBV10-3 and TRBJ2-3; TRBD2 matches at 8 bases. This CDR3 spans 15 amino acids. Germline values: CDR1 ENHRY, CDR2 SYGVKD. Losses at the gene ends were 6 bases for V and 6 bases for J; bases not matched to a gene: 11. CDR3 loop: CAISAGGQALDTQYF. CDR3 bases: TGTGCCATCAGCGCGGGGGGCCAAGCTTTGGATACGCAGTATTTT.

The chain couples TRBV9 to TRBJ1-2, with D unclear. Per germline, CDR1 SGDLS and CDR2 YYNGEE. This CDR3 has 11 amino acids. V shed 5 bases and J shed 4 bases, with 6 bases lying between them. The chain's CDR3 is CASRSSYGYTF. The CDR3 DNA reads as TGTGCCAGCAGGTCTTCCTATGGCTACACCTTC.

This clone was picked up a small number of times. The gene calls are TRBV15 and TRBJ1-1; D is unresolved. Germline CDR1 reads LNHNV; CDR2 reads YYDKDF (reference sequence). With 1 base removed from V and 2 bases from J, the gap between germline ends came to 17 bases. The CDR3 totals 17 residues. The CDR3 coding sequence is TGTGCCACCAGCAGAGTTGGGGAGCAGTTTTTCAACACTGAAGCTTTCTTT. As protein: CATSRVGEQFFNTEAFF.

This sequence joins TRBV9 and TRBJ2-5; possible D gene TRBD2, 5 bases. V was cut by 3 bases and J by 4 bases, with 10 bases left in between. This CDR3 is 13 amino acids long. Per the germline V gene, CDR1 is SGDLS and CDR2 is YYNGEE. This CDR3 is CASSEEVVETQYF. CDR3 bases: TGTGCCAGCAGCGAGGAGGTGGTAGAGACCCAGTACTTC.

V and J are TRBV2 and TRBJ2-1; TRBD1 is a possible D gene (5 bases). This CDR3 comprises 13 residues. V was trimmed by 1 base and J by 7 bases, leaving 8 bases between them. The V gene's germline CDR1 is SNHLY and CDR2 FYNNEI. The CDR3 protein is CASSEEAGNEQFF. The DNA for the CDR3 is TGTGCCAGCAGTGAAGAGGCAGGGAATGAGCAGTTCTTC. Full variable domain (rest looked up from reference TRBV2 and TRBJ2-1): EPEVTQTPSHQVTQMGQEVILRCVPISNHLYFYWYRQILGQKVEFLVSFYNNEISEKSEIFDDQFSVERPDGSNFTLKIRSTKLEDSAMYFCASSEEAGNEQFFGPGTRLTVL.

V is TRBV18 and J is TRBJ2-1; D perhaps matches TRBD2 (5 bases). The CDR3 runs 14 residues. Germline CDR1 KGHSH, CDR2 LQKENI. Deletions cut 4 bases from V and 7 bases from J, with 14 bases between. The chain's CDR3 is CASSLSGRRNEQFF. The CDR3 coding sequence is TGTGCCAGCTCACTGTCGGGCCGGAGGAATGAGCAGTTCTTC.

This chain joins TRBV5-1 and TRBJ2-1, with TRBD2 as a possible D gene (6 bases). Germline CDR1 SGHRS, CDR2 YFSETQ. The length of the CDR3 is 14 residues. V gave up 5 bases and J gave up 3 bases, with 12 bases separating them. The CDR3 coding sequence is TGCGCCAGCAGTACTGCGGGGAACTACAATGAGCAGTTCTTC. It codes for CASSTAGNYNEQFF.

The chain employs TRBV3-1 (or the pseudogene TRBV3-2) and TRBJ2-1; 9 nucleotides line up with TRBD2. V dropped 4 bases and J dropped 9; count of bases not matched to a gene: 7. This CDR3 is built from 14 residues. Germline V gives CDR1 LGHDT, CDR2 YNNKEL (reference sequence). DNA of the CDR3: TGTGCCAGCAGCCGTAGCGGGAGCGATGGTGAGCAGTTCTTC. This sequence encodes CASSRSGSDGEQFF.

The chain uses TRBV27 and TRBJ2-2; no firm D call. V was clipped by 0 bases and J by 0 bases, with 14 bases between them. CDR3 length: 18 residues. Germline V lookup: CDR1 MNHEY, CDR2 SMNVEV (reference sequence). The CDR3 nucleotides are TGTGCCAGCAGTTTATCCTCTTGGGCTCTCACGAACACCGGGGAGCTGTTTTTT. Protein: CASSLSSWALTNTGELFF.

The J gene is TRBJ2-1, the V gene TRBV12-3 or TRBV12-4, with 10 bases lining up with TRBD1. The CDR3 consists of 13 residues. J gave up 15 bases and V 6 bases, and 11 bases lay outside the gene matches. CDR3 in DNA: TGTGCCAGCAGCTTTAGACAGGGGGCATTGATGTTCTTC. Its translation is CASSFRQGALMFF.

This CDR3 reads CASRNGQGNSPLHF. DNA of the CDR3: TGTGCCAGCAGGAATGGGCAGGGAAATTCACCCCTCCACTTT. The chain links TRBV6-5 to TRBJ1-6; a possible D gene is TRBD1 (5 bases). Trimming took 6 bases from V and 7 from J, leaving 13 bases between them. There are 14 residues in the CDR3. The germline gives CDR1 MNHEY, CDR2 SVGAGI.

This clone was found once. The rearrangement joins TRBV19 to TRBJ2-1, with unresolved D. The V end was cut by 1 base, the J end by 1 base, with 14 bases between. Germline V gives CDR1 LNHDA, CDR2 SQIVND (reference sequence). The CDR3 runs 17 residues. CDR3 sequence: CASSIAPQTRSYNEQFF. The DNA for the CDR3 is TGTGCCAGTAGTATAGCCCCTCAAACACGGTCCTACAATGAGCAGTTCTTC. The whole variable domain, filled in from reference TRBV19 and TRBJ2-1, reads DGGITQSPKYLFRKEGQNVTLSCEQNLNHDAMYWYRQDPGQGLRLIYYSQIVNDFQKGDIAEGYSVSREKKESFPLTVTSAQKNPTAFYLCASSIAPQTRSYNEQFFGPGTRLTVL.